The next 30 T cell receptor beta chains were all read from a single sample in a study of OX40 agonist ivuxolimab in advanced cancers. Library preparation employed the immunoSEQ multiplex PCR assay. In its TCRdb copy, this immuneACCESS table keeps in-frame sequences only and misses some clones. Where compared with another copy, unresolved V genes explain less than half of these, and the others have no known cause. The sample table lists some 99,000 clones, 94% of them with a count of one. The top ten hold approximately 0.18% of the sample. The material sequenced was CD4+ or CD8+ T cells sorted from blood, taken in a trial of the OX40 agonist ivuxolimab. The receptors stem from an adult with an advanced solid tumor such as melanoma, head and neck, liver or kidney cancer.

This chain uses TRBV10-3 with TRBJ1-1, with D unclear. Germline CDR1 and CDR2: ENHRY and SYGVKD. V lost 11 bases, J lost 6 bases, and 25 bases lay in between. The CDR3 sequence is 15 residues long. CDR3 bases: TGTGCCTTCGGTCCCGGGAGACACCCTAGGGCTGAAGCTTTCTTT. This translates into CAFGPGRHPRAEAFF.

This clone was seen a single time. The V gene is TRBV5-1, the J gene TRBJ2-1; 7 nucleotides line up with TRBD2. V was clipped by 0 bases and J by 5 bases; unmatched bases: 5. CDR3 length equals 15 residues. Germline V gene sequence: CDR1 SGHRS, CDR2 YFSETQ. The CDR3 bases are TGCGCCAGCAGCTTGGGTGCGGGAGCTAACAATGAGCAGTTCTTC. Translation gives CASSLGAGANNEQFF.

The genes are TRBV4-2 and TRBJ1-1, with TRBD1 matching 7 bases. Germline CDR1 reads LGHNA; CDR2 reads YNFKEQ. With V trimmed by 1 base and J by 6 bases, 5 bases remained unmatched. This CDR3 is built from 14 residues. CDR3 sequence reads: CASSQGQGRAEAFF. The CDR3 bases are TGTGCCAGCAGCCAAGGACAGGGCAGAGCTGAAGCTTTCTTT.

This clone was seen once. The chain links TRBV6-5 to TRBJ2-7, with D unclear. This CDR3 region has 12 residues. Trimming stripped 7 bases from V and 6 bases from J, with 13 bases between. Per germline, CDR1 MNHEY and CDR2 SVGAGI. CDR3 DNA sequence: TGTGCCAGCACTTCCACGGGTTTCGAGCAGTACTTC. This encodes CASTSTGFEQYF.

The V call is TRBV15, the J call TRBJ2-4, with D possibly being TRBD2 (7 bases). In germline, CDR1 is LNHNV, CDR2 YYDKDF (reference sequence). The CDR3 has 18 residues. The V and J ends lost 1 base and 1 base respectively, with 17 bases between them. This CDR3 reads CATSRVSRGGVAKNIQYF. The CDR3 nucleotides are TGTGCCACCAGCAGAGTTTCGCGCGGGGGCGTTGCCAAAAACATTCAGTACTTC.

The chain links TRBV5-8 to TRBJ2-7, with 7 bases aligning to TRBD1. The junction had 3 bases not matched to a gene; V was cut back by 4 bases and J by 5 bases. Germline V gene data show CDR1 as SGHTS and CDR2 as YDEGEE. The CDR3 totals 12 residues. The CDR3 sequence: CASSPTGNEQYF. The CDR3 nucleotides are TGTGCCAGCAGCCCGACAGGGAACGAGCAGTACTTC.

A single count supports this clone. The chain links TRBV30 to TRBJ1-5; D is perhaps TRBD1 (5 bases). Trimming took off 0 bases at V and 3 bases at J, with 12 bases between the two ends. The V gene's germline CDR1 is GTSNPN and CDR2 SVGIG (reference sequence). The CDR3 length is 15 residues. In DNA form, the CDR3 reads TGTGCCTGGAGTGTAGGTGGGACTTACAATCAGCCCCAGCATTTT. This encodes CAWSVGGTYNQPQHF. The full variable domain, its missing parts supplied by reference TRBV30 and TRBJ1-5, is SQTIHQWPATLVQPVGSPLSLECTVEGTSNPNLYWYRQAAGRGLQLLFYSVGIGQISSEVPQNLSASRPQDRQFILSSKKLLLSDSGFYLCAWSVGGTYNQPQHFGDGTRLSIL.

V usage is TRBV7-9 and J usage is TRBJ1-5; D is possibly TRBD1 (6 bases). CDR3 length: 16 residues. Germline lookup yields CDR1 SEHNR and CDR2 FQNEAQ (reference sequence). The V gene lost 5 bases and the J gene lost 2 bases, with 16 bases spanning the gap. CDR3 bases: TGTGCCAGCAGCCCCTCGGGGGCCGAGGGCAATCAGCCCCAGCATTTT. It yields the protein CASSPSGAEGNQPQHF.

The chain joins TRBV7-9 to TRBJ2-6; 7 positions match TRBD2. The CDR3 spans 17 residues. The germline V gene encodes CDR1 SEHNR and CDR2 FQNEAQ (reference sequence). V trimming: 7 bases; J trimming: 4 bases; junction bases outside the gene matches: 13. CDR3 residues: CASIGGSLHTGANVLTF. The CDR3 DNA follows: TGTGCCAGCATCGGGGGGTCACTCCACACAGGGGCCAACGTCCTGACTTTC.

V gene TRBV28 combines with J gene TRBJ1-4; 9 positions agree with TRBD1. The V gene's germline CDR1 is MDHEN and CDR2 SYDVKM. This CDR3 has 14 amino acids. V was clipped by 8 bases and J by 5 bases; unmatched bases: 6. This CDR3 reads CASGPGTGNEKLFF. The CDR3, as DNA: TGTGCCAGCGGACCCGGGACAGGGAATGAAAAACTGTTTTTT.

V and J are TRBV7-8 and TRBJ2-4; D gene ambiguous. CDR1 is SGHVS, CDR2 FQNEAQ, per germline. V lost 8 bases, J lost 3 bases, and 20 bases lay in between. This CDR3 contains 16 residues. CDR3 nucleotides: TGTGCCAGCGGCGAAAGGGCCGTATCAGGCAAAAACATTCAGTACTTC. Translation: CASGERAVSGKNIQYF.

The chain carries TRBV9 and TRBJ2-3; D gene uncertain. Trimming shortened V by 0 bases and J by 5 bases, and 7 bases separated the two germline ends. This CDR3 has 13 residues. Germline assignment: CDR1 SGDLS and CDR2 YYNGEE. CDR3 protein: CASSVGPGDTQYF. In DNA, the CDR3 is TGTGCCAGCAGCGTAGGGCCGGGAGATACGCAGTATTTT.

This chain uses TRBV7-8 with TRBJ2-3; D is possibly TRBD1 or TRBD2 (5 bases each). The CDR3 runs to 14 residues. The germline V gene encodes CDR1 SGHVS and CDR2 FQNEAQ. V lost 5 bases and J 2 bases, leaving 11 bases between the germline ends. The CDR3 region has the DNA TGTGCCAGCAGCCTCGGGACGGACACAGATACGCAGTATTTT. Translated: CASSLGTDTDTQYF.

The rearrangement links TRBV6-1 to TRBJ1-5, with D maybe TRBD1 (6 bases). Trimming removed 2 bases from V and 0 bases from J, with 11 bases in between. The CDR3 is 16 amino acids. Germline V gene sequence: CDR1 MNHNS, CDR2 SASEGT. The CDR3 DNA follows: TGTGCCAGCAGTGAATTCCCCAGGGGTAGCAATCAGCCCCAGCATTTT. The encoded protein is CASSEFPRGSNQPQHF.

The rearrangement uses TRBV29-1 and TRBJ2-4; TRBD1 aligns across 8 bases. Per the germline V gene, CDR1 is SQVTM and CDR2 is ANQGSEA. V shed 6 bases, J shed 7 bases, and the junction held 17 bases outside the gene matches. The CDR3 extends over 16 amino acids. The CDR3 coding sequence is TGCAGCGTCCCAGGGGGCTCGACCACCGGGGTGAACATTCAGTACTTC. Translating it yields CSVPGGSTTGVNIQYF.

This clone has a single count. The chain joins TRBV10-3 to TRBJ2-2; 12 bases fit TRBD2. The J segment lost 5 bases and the V segment lost 0 bases, leaving 4 bases of the junction unmatched. Looked up from germline, CDR1 is ENHRY and CDR2 is SYGVKD. This CDR3 region has 17 residues. The CDR3 is CAISESNLAGGTGELFF. Written as DNA, the CDR3 is TGTGCCATCAGTGAGTCGAACCTAGCGGGAGGGACCGGGGAGCTGTTTTTT.

This chain links TRBV7-9 with TRBJ1-4; 7 bases are shared with TRBD1. V trimming: 4 bases; J trimming: 7 bases; junction bases outside the gene matches: 9. Germline V CDR1 and CDR2: SEHNR, FQNEAQ (reference sequence). The CDR3 consists of 15 residues. The CDR3 loop reads CASSYVPGGSEKLFF. The CDR3 region has the DNA TGTGCCAGCAGCTACGTTCCAGGGGGTTCTGAAAAACTGTTTTTT.

The chain has TRBV4-3 and TRBJ2-3; D might be TRBD2 (6 bases). The length of the CDR3 is 16 residues. V was trimmed by 1 base and J by 2 bases, leaving 13 bases between them. Germline CDR1 and CDR2: LGHNA and YSLEER. CDR3 protein: CASSQVSGSLTDTQYF. CDR3 in DNA: TGCGCCAGCAGCCAAGTATCCGGGAGTCTCACAGATACGCAGTATTTT.

This rearrangement joins TRBV4-3 to TRBJ1-6; TRBD1 agrees at 7 bases. Germline V gene sequence: CDR1 LGHNA, CDR2 YSLEER. J was trimmed by 6 bases and V by 3 bases; bases with no gene match: 2. This CDR3 has 14 residues. CDR3 in DNA: TGCGCCAGCAGCCAGGGACAGCTTAATTCACCCCTCCACTTT. Protein: CASSQGQLNSPLHF.

This chain connects TRBV7-2 to TRBJ2-7; 10 nucleotides align to TRBD2. In germline, CDR1 is SGHTA, CDR2 FQGNSA. Trimming at V came to 1 base and at J to 0 bases, leaving 6 bases not matched to a gene. CDR3 length: 17 amino acids. CDR3 coding DNA: TGTGCCAGCAGCTTAGGGTATAGCGGGGGGTTCTCCTACGAGCAGTACTTC. Translating gives CASSLGYSGGFSYEQYF.

This rearrangement joins TRBV5-1 to TRBJ1-2; 8 bases are a match to TRBD1. V lost 6 bases and J lost 4; bases outside the gene matches: 8. Germline V gene sequence: CDR1 SGHRS, CDR2 YFSETQ. The CDR3 totals 14 residues. The CDR3: CASNSGTGRYGYTF. Written as DNA, the CDR3 is TGCGCCAGCAACTCGGGGACAGGTCGCTATGGCTACACCTTC.

The DNA of the CDR3 is TGTGCCAGCAGTTACGGAAGTGGGCAGTTCTTC. As protein: CASSYGSGQFF. V gene TRBV6-1 combines with J gene TRBJ2-1; no reliable D call. V was clipped by 5 bases and J by 12 bases, with 11 bases between them. Germline CDR1 reads MNHNS; CDR2 reads SASEGT. The CDR3 is 11 residues long.

This sequence joins TRBV28 and TRBJ1-5, with D unresolved. V shed 8 bases and J shed 2 bases, with 7 bases lying between them. Germline V gives CDR1 MDHEN, CDR2 SYDVKM. The CDR3 loop spans 12 amino acids. The CDR3 spells CASQQGNQPQHF. In DNA form, the CDR3 reads TGTGCCAGCCAGCAGGGCAATCAGCCCCAGCATTTT.

J is TRBJ2-7 and V is TRBV7-6; 7 bases map to TRBD2. CDR3 length: 15 residues. Germline V CDR1 and CDR2: SGHVS, FNYEAQ. The ends lost 0 bases at V and 0 bases at J; junction bases unmatched: 2. For the CDR3, the DNA is TGTGCCAGCAGCTTAGCGGGGGGGAACTCCTACGAGCAGTACTTC. This codes for CASSLAGGNSYEQYF.

This rearrangement joins TRBV28 to TRBJ1-2; 8 positions match TRBD1. The CDR3 runs to 14 residues. Trimming removed 6 bases from V and 0 bases from J; junction bases left unmatched: 3. The germline gives CDR1 MDHEN, CDR2 SYDVKM. CDR3 nucleotides: TGTGCCAGCAGCGCGGACAGGGCTAACTATGGCTACACCTTC. It encodes CASSADRANYGYTF.

The chain carries TRBV7-3 and TRBJ1-1, with TRBD1 matching over 7 bases. The ends lost 5 bases at V and 3 bases at J; junction bases unmatched: 9. The germline V gene has CDR1 SGHTA and CDR2 FQGTGA. The CDR3 length is 15 residues. The CDR3 coding sequence is TGTGCCAGCAGCGACGCGCCGGGACAGTACACTGAAGCTTTCTTT. Its translation: CASSDAPGQYTEAFF.

The V and J genes are TRBV29-1 and TRBJ2-2, with D possibly matching TRBD2 (5 bases). V was clipped by 7 bases and J by 4 bases, with 16 bases between them. CDR1 is SQVTM and CDR2 is ANQGSEA in the germline V gene. The CDR3 contains 14 residues. CDR3 in DNA: TGCAGCGCAAGGCGCCTCAGCGGCACCGGGGAGCTGTTTTTT. As protein: CSARRLSGTGELFF.

This clone was counted once. The chain joins TRBV14 to TRBJ1-1, with a possible D match to TRBD1 (5 bases). Between the trimmed V and J ends, which lost 6 bases and 5 bases, there was a span of 13 bases. The CDR3 sequence is 13 residues long. CDR1 is SGHDN, CDR2 FVKESK, per germline. The CDR3 sequence is CASRGAVWTEAFF. CDR3 sequence (DNA): TGTGCCAGCAGAGGGGCAGTTTGGACTGAAGCTTTCTTT.

The chain has TRBV7-2 and TRBJ2-1; possibly TRBD2 for D (5 bases). Germline values: CDR1 SGHTA, CDR2 FQGNSA. Trimming cost V 1 base and J 8 bases, with 12 bases left between them. CDR3 length: 14 residues. The CDR3 bases are TGTGCCAGCAGCTTAGGCCAGGCGAGGGATGAGCAGTTCTTC. Translating it yields CASSLGQARDEQFF. The whole variable domain, remainder taken from reference TRBV7-2 and TRBJ2-1, is GAGVSQSPSNKVTEKGKDVELRCDPISGHTALYWYRQSLGQGLEFLIYFQGNSAPDKSGLPSDRFSAERTGGSVSTLTIQRTQQEDSAVYLCASSLGQARDEQFFGPGTRLTVL.

V usage is TRBV5-1 and J usage is TRBJ2-2, with 9 bases identical to TRBD2. CDR1 and CDR2 from the germline V gene are SGHRS and YFSETQ. CDR3 length: 15 amino acids. V trimming: 0 bases; J trimming: 4 bases; junction bases outside the gene matches: 1. In DNA, the CDR3 is TGCGCCAGCAGCTTGGAACTAGCGGGCACCGGGGAGCTGTTTTTT. This gives the protein CASSLELAGTGELFF.